This entry features one TCR beta chain sequence. CDR3 length: 16 residues. Germline assignment: CDR1 LNHDA and CDR2 SQIVND (reference sequence). This entry is derived from a study of T cells expressing NK-cell markers. About the research overall: Among eight sequenced donors, seven carried HCMV seropositivity while one was seronegative.

Following a re-call of the 5' RACE reads, TCRdb has one entry per CDR3 protein and lacks DNA. This sample's table reports some 150,000 distinct CDR3 sequences. The V and J genes are TRBV19 and TRBJ2-4. The sequenced sample was blood T cells: a sorted CD56 or NKG2C T cell subset, CD4+ or CD8+ T cells, or bulk PBMC T cells (not recorded which). The sequence was obtained from a man younger than 35 in good health. The CDR3 spells CASSIRVTPAKNIQYF.